Listed here is a single T cell receptor (beta chain). The antigen is unknown. The sample is drawn from a study of T-cell memory formation after mild COVID-19. The wider study: There were largely donor-specific TCR clusters.

Regarding the study as a whole: Balance between CD4 and CD8 was seen in clones contracting day 15 to 85, and a CD4+ lean was seen in later expanders. A second wave of clones peaked on day 37, and their SARS-CoV-2 specificity went unconfirmed. Some responding clones appeared in pre-infection memory, suggesting cross-reactive memory joined.

Germline CDR1 SGDLS, CDR2 YYNGEE. Trimming took off 3 bases at V and 5 bases at J, with 20 bases between the two ends. The CDR3 has 16 residues. In TCRdb, the 5' RACE reads were re-called with MiXCR into one record per CDR3 protein. The sample yields 25,000 to 30,000 distinct CDR3 sequences, 15% to 20% seen once. The chain employs TRBV9 and TRBJ1-1; TRBD1 is a possible D gene (6 bases). The sequence derives from an adult who had mild COVID-19 (a few samples of this study predate the infection). Cell type and time point are not known. The sample was PBMCs or a T cell subset sorted from them (not recorded which). DNA for the CDR3: TGTGCCAGCAGCGACCTGACAGGCAATCCGCTGACTGAAGCTTTCTTT. Amino acids: CASSDLTGNPLTEAFF.